Below, one TCR beta chain is given with its context. The authors' processing: Cell counts per sample came from amplifying reference gene primers. The table came from immunoSEQ multiplex PCR; TCRdb's copy has only in-frame clones and leaves some out. Clone size and V and J calls were adopted from that table, with D and trimming inferred from the DNA. The sample shows some 400,000 clones, around 84% of them seen only once. This specimen belongs to a study of blood T cell repertoires in COVID-19. Sequencing was carried out using peripheral blood. The sequence came from a human donor with acute or convalescent COVID-19. The donor label of this sample is uncertain.

The CDR3 sequence: CASSPLVRQGGGEAFF. Written as DNA, the CDR3 is TGTGCCAGCTCACCGCTAGTCAGACAGGGTGGGGGTGAAGCTTTCTTT. The chain couples TRBV18 to TRBJ1-1; 7 bases fit TRBD1. Unmatched junction bases numbered 14, after V lost 3 bases and J lost 7 bases. From germline, CDR1 is KGHSH and CDR2 LQKENI. CDR3 length equals 16 residues. Looking up the rest from reference TRBV18 and TRBJ1-1 gives the full variable domain: NAGVMQNPRHLVRRRGQEARLRCSPMKGHSHVYWYRQLPEEGLKFMVYLQKENIIDESGMPKERFSAEFPKEGPSILRIQQVVRGDSAAYFCASSPLVRQGGGEAFFGQGTRLTVV.